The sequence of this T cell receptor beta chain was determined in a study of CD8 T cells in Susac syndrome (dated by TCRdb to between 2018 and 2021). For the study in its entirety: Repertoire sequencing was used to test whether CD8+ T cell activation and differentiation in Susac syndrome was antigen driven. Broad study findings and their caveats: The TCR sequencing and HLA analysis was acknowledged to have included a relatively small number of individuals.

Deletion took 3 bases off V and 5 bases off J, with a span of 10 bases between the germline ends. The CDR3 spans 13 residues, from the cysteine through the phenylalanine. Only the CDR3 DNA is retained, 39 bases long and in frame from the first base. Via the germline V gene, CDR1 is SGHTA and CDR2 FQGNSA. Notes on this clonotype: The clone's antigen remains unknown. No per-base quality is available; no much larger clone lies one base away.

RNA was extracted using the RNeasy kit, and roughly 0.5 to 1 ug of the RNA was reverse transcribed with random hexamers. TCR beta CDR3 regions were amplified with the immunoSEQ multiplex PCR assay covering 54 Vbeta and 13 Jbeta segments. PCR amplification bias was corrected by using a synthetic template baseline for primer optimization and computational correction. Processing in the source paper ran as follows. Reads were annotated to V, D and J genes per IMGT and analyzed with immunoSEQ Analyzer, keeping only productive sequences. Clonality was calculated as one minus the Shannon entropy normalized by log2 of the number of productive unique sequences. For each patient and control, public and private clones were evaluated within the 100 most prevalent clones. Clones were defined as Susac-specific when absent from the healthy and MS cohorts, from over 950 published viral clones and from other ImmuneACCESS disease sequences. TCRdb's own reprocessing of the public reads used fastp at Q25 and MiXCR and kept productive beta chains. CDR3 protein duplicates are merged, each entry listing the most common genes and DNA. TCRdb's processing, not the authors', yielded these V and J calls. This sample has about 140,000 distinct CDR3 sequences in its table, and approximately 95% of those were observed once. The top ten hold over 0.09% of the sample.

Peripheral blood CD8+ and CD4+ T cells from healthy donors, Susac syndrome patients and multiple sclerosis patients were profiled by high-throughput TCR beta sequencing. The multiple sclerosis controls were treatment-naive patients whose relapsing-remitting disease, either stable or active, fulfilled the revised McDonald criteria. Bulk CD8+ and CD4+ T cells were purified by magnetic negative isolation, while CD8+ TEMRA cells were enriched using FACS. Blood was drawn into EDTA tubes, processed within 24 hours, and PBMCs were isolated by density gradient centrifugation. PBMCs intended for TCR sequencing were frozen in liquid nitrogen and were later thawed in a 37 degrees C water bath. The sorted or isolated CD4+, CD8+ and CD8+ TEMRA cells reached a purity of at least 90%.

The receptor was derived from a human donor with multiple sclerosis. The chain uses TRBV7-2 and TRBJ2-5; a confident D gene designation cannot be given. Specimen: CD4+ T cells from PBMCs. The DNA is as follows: TGTGCCAGCAGCTTTAGCTCTCGGGAGACCCAGTACTTC. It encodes CASSFSSRETQYF.